The 32 T cell receptor beta chains below come from one sample, sequenced in a study of control samples from healthy donors and cancer patients. The protocol was immunoSEQ multiplex PCR, while the TCRdb copy is restricted to in-frame clones and leaves out a portion. The sample contains approximately 220,000 clones, just under 95% of which appear only once. The sequencing input was blood. These receptors originate from a man aged 45-65 years in good health.

The CDR3 region has the DNA TGTGCCAGCAGCCTAGGGGGAGGGGGGCGGCACGCTGAAGCTTTCTTT. It encodes CASSLGGGGRHAEAFF. This chain connects TRBV3-1 (or the pseudogene TRBV3-2) to TRBJ1-1; tentatively, D is TRBD1 (6 bases). Germline V gives CDR1 LGHDT, CDR2 YNNKEL (reference sequence). This CDR3 spans 16 amino acids. Between the trimmed V and J ends, which lost 4 bases and 6 bases, there was a span of 21 bases.

The rearrangement joins TRBV7-2 to TRBJ1-3, with D unresolved. Germline CDR1 is SGHTA and CDR2 is FQGNSA. CDR3 length: 14 amino acids. The V end lost 2 bases, the J end lost 4 bases, and 9 bases lay between the germline ends. CDR3 residues: CASSLKGAGNTIYF. The DNA for the CDR3 is TGTGCCAGCAGCTTAAAGGGAGCGGGAAACACCATATATTTT.

This sequence joins TRBV5-6 and TRBJ1-2, with 9 bases fitting TRBD1. CDR1 and CDR2 (germline): SGHDT, YYEEEE. V shed 4 bases and J 7 bases; nucleotides not matched to a gene: 8. The CDR3 runs 14 residues. For the CDR3, the DNA is TGTGCCAGCAGCGAGGGGGACAGGGTGAGTGGCTACACCTTC. It encodes CASSEGDRVSGYTF.

The chain links TRBV6-5 to TRBJ1-3; TRBD1 matches at 7 bases. The CDR3 contains 12 residues. Germline V gives CDR1 MNHEY, CDR2 SVGAGI. The V and J ends lost 8 bases and 8 bases, in that order; junction bases with no gene match: 6. DNA of the CDR3: TGTGCCAGCTCGAGACAGGGCGACACCATATATTTT. Its translation is CASSRQGDTIYF.

The chain couples TRBV7-9 to TRBJ1-5; D is ambiguous. Trimming took 5 bases from V and 0 from J, leaving 11 bases between them. The CDR3 runs 15 residues. The germline V gene encodes CDR1 SEHNR and CDR2 FQNEAQ (reference sequence). This CDR3 reads CASSPGRTSNQPQHF. In DNA, the CDR3 is TGTGCCAGCAGCCCCGGGAGGACTAGCAATCAGCCCCAGCATTTT.

Here the CDR3 reads CASSQDSRGALGEAFF. The CDR3 nucleotides read TGCGCCAGCAGCCAAGATAGCCGGGGGGCGCTTGGTGAAGCTTTCTTT. The chain links TRBV4-1 to TRBJ1-1; D might be TRBD1 (6 bases). This CDR3 contains 16 residues. Looked up from germline, CDR1 is MGHRA and CDR2 is YSYEKL. Trimming removed 0 bases from V and 7 bases from J, with 18 bases in between.

The chain links TRBV30 to TRBJ2-7; TRBD1 aligns across 8 bases. CDR1 and CDR2 from the germline V gene are GTSNPN and SVGIG (reference sequence). J gave up 5 bases and V 0 bases, and 6 bases lay outside the gene matches. The CDR3 extends over 14 amino acids. The DNA of the CDR3 is TGTGCCTGGAGTGTCGGAACAGGGGGACACGAGCAGTACTTC. This translates into CAWSVGTGGHEQYF.

The chain carries TRBV24-1 and TRBJ2-1; D possibly corresponds to TRBD1 (5 bases). V was pared by 4 bases and J by 9 bases, with 9 bases between. The CDR3 has 12 amino acids. Germline lookup yields CDR1 KGHDR and CDR2 SFDVKD. CDR3 nucleotide sequence: TGTGCCACCAGTGACCAGGGCCTTGAGCAGTTCTTC. It yields the protein CATSDQGLEQFF.

The chain is built from TRBV30 and TRBJ1-5; 10 positions agree with TRBD1. This CDR3 contains 15 residues. Germline V gene sequence: CDR1 GTSNPN, CDR2 SVGIG (reference sequence). J gave up 5 bases and V 2 bases, and 6 bases lay outside the gene matches. Here the CDR3 DNA reads TGTGCCTGGAGTACAGGACAGGGGGAAGATCAGCCCCAGCATTTT. This translates into CAWSTGQGEDQPQHF. The whole variable domain, filled in from reference TRBV30 and TRBJ1-5, reads SQTIHQWPATLVQPVGSPLSLECTVEGTSNPNLYWYRQAAGRGLQLLFYSVGIGQISSEVPQNLSASRPQDRQFILSSKKLLLSDSGFYLCAWSTGQGEDQPQHFGDGTRLSIL.

The V gene is TRBV2, the J gene TRBJ1-5; 10 nucleotides match TRBD1. This CDR3 comprises 14 residues. Germline CDR1 is SNHLY and CDR2 is FYNNEI. J lost 6 bases, V lost 8 bases, and 7 bases had no gene match. CDR3 in DNA: TGTGCCAGCGCCGAGACAGGGGGCGGTCAGCCCCAGCATTTT. Translating it yields CASAETGGGQPQHF.

This rearrangement joins TRBV3-1 (or the pseudogene TRBV3-2) to TRBJ2-4; 11 nucleotides match TRBD2. Germline CDR1 LGHDT, CDR2 YNNKEL (reference sequence). V lost 2 bases, J lost 6 bases, and 0 bases stayed unmatched. The CDR3 has 14 amino acids. CDR3 bases: TGTGCCAGCAGCCAAACTAGCGGGGGAAACATTCAGTACTTC. Protein product: CASSQTSGGNIQYF.

This clone was seen a single time. The chain is built from TRBV10-3 and TRBJ2-5, with 10 positions matching TRBD2. This CDR3 has 16 residues. V gave up 2 bases and J gave up 1 base; unmatched junction bases: 4. Germline CDR1 ENHRY, CDR2 SYGVKD. As DNA, the CDR3 is TGTGCCATCAGTGAGGCGCCTAGCGGGGGCCAAGAGACCCAGTACTTC. Its translation: CAISEAPSGGQETQYF.

This clone was recorded only once. As DNA, the CDR3 is TGTGCCAGCAGCGTAGACTTCTCTGGAAACACCATATATTTT. Residues: CASSVDFSGNTIYF. V and J are TRBV9 and TRBJ1-3; the D is unclear. Looked up from germline, CDR1 is SGDLS and CDR2 is YYNGEE. Between the trimmed V and J ends, which lost 0 bases and 0 bases, there was a span of 4 bases. The CDR3 covers 14 residues. The variable domain in full, completed from reference TRBV9 and TRBJ1-3, reads DSGVTQTPKHLITATGQRVTLRCSPRSGDLSVYWYQQSLDQGLQFLIQYYNGEERAKGNILERFSAQQFPDLHSELNLSSLELGDSALYFCASSVDFSGNTIYFGEGSWLTVV.

The V and J genes are TRBV24-1 and TRBJ2-2; 7 bases agree with TRBD1. Germline-derived CDR1 and CDR2 are KGHDR and SFDVKD. J was trimmed by 0 bases and V by 6 bases; bases with no gene match: 21. The CDR3 consists of 21 residues. This chain's CDR3 is CATSKYRPYSGQAANTGELFF. DNA of the CDR3: TGTGCCACCAGTAAGTACCGGCCATATTCCGGACAGGCGGCGAACACCGGGGAGCTGTTTTTT.

The rearrangement uses TRBV5-1 and TRBJ1-6, with D maybe TRBD1 (5 bases). Germline loops: CDR1 SGHRS, CDR2 YFSETQ. Between the trimmed V and J ends, which lost 2 bases and 5 bases, there was a span of 8 bases. This CDR3 comprises 14 residues. The CDR3 DNA reads TGCGCCAGCAGCTTCGGGACTGATAATTCACCCCTCCACTTT. Amino acid sequence: CASSFGTDNSPLHF.

V is TRBV12-1 and J is TRBJ1-1; TRBD1, the table's D call, was not compared with the DNA. TRBV12-1 corresponds to a pseudogene. The CDR3 loop spans 16 amino acids. CDR3 residues: CASSPEQGTRDTEAFF. The CDR3 bases are TGTGCCAGCAGCCCAGAACAGGGAACGCGGGACACTGAAGCTTTCTTT.

V is TRBV3-1 (or the pseudogene TRBV3-2) and J is TRBJ1-1, with D unresolved. The CDR3 has 12 amino acids. V lost 4 bases and J 10 bases, leaving 13 bases between the germline ends. Germline assignment: CDR1 LGHDT and CDR2 YNNKEL (reference sequence). The CDR3 reads CASSLAGRGAFF. CDR3 DNA: TGTGCCAGCAGCCTTGCCGGTCGAGGAGCTTTCTTT.

This sequence joins TRBV5-1 and TRBJ1-2; D gene ambiguous. V was clipped by 0 bases and J by 8 bases, with 11 bases between them. CDR3 length: 13 residues. Germline lookup yields CDR1 SGHRS and CDR2 YFSETQ. CDR3 region: CASSLDSDIGYTF. Written as DNA, the CDR3 is TGCGCCAGCAGCTTGGACAGTGATATAGGCTACACCTTC.

This sequence joins TRBV7-2 and TRBJ2-7; 8 bases align to TRBD1. Per the germline V gene, CDR1 is SGHTA and CDR2 is FQGNSA. J was trimmed by 2 bases and V by 1 base; bases with no gene match: 1. The CDR3 length is 14 residues. CDR3 DNA sequence: TGTGCCAGCAGCTTAGACAGGGGGGCCTACGAGCAGTACTTC. It codes for CASSLDRGAYEQYF. The variable domain in full, completed from reference TRBV7-2 and TRBJ2-7, reads GAGVSQSPSNKVTEKGKDVELRCDPISGHTALYWYRQSLGQGLEFLIYFQGNSAPDKSGLPSDRFSAERTGGSVSTLTIQRTQQEDSAVYLCASSLDRGAYEQYFGPGTRLTVT.

On this clone itself: The same CDR3 also results from other DNA sequences found in this sample. The chain has TRBV6-1 and TRBJ1-1; TRBD1 matches at 8 bases. The CDR3 consists of 14 residues. Germline CDR1 and CDR2: MNHNS and SASEGT. V shed 3 bases, J shed 5 bases, and the junction held 5 bases outside the gene matches. This CDR3 reads CASSEDRVLTEAFF. The CDR3 DNA follows: TGTGCCAGCAGTGAGGACAGGGTTTTAACTGAAGCTTTCTTT.

The chain joins TRBV5-5 to TRBJ1-6; a possible D gene is TRBD1 (5 bases). CDR1 and CDR2 from the germline V gene are SGHKS and YYEKEE (reference sequence). Trimming shortened V by 2 bases and J by 8 bases, and 11 bases separated the two germline ends. The CDR3 runs 14 residues. The DNA of the CDR3 is TGTGCCAGCAGCTTCGGCAGGGTAGATTCACCCCTCCACTTT. Protein sequence: CASSFGRVDSPLHF.

V gene TRBV7-3 combines with J gene TRBJ1-2; 7 bases fit TRBD1. The V segment lost 1 base and the J segment 5 bases; nucleotides outside the gene matches: 10. CDR3 length: 16 residues. Germline V gene data show CDR1 as SGHTA and CDR2 as FQGTGA. The CDR3 is CASSLNRLGQAYGYTF. In DNA form, the CDR3 reads TGTGCCAGCAGCTTAAACCGTCTCGGACAGGCTTATGGCTACACCTTC. Combining the CDR3 with reference TRBV7-3 and TRBJ1-2 gives the whole variable domain GAGVSQTPSNKVTEKGKYVELRCDPISGHTALYWYRQSLGQGPEFLIYFQGTGAADDSGLPNDRFFAVRPEGSVSTLKIQRTERGDSAVYLCASSLNRLGQAYGYTFGSGTRLTVV.

This sequence joins TRBV5-6 and TRBJ2-7; possible D gene TRBD2, 5 bases. The germline V gene encodes CDR1 SGHDT and CDR2 YYEEEE. V lost 4 bases and J lost 3, with 17 bases in between. The CDR3 extends over 15 amino acids. Written as DNA, the CDR3 is TGTGCCAGCAGCCCGAGGACTTCAGTCTACTACGAGCAGTACTTC. As protein: CASSPRTSVYYEQYF.

V and J are TRBV6-1 and TRBJ2-5, with unresolved D. The CDR3 runs 14 residues. CDR1 is MNHNS, CDR2 SASEGT, per germline. V was cut by 0 bases and J by 5 bases, with 10 bases left in between. The CDR3: CASSEADWAETQYF. In nucleotides, the CDR3 is TGTGCCAGCAGTGAAGCGGATTGGGCCGAGACCCAGTACTTC.

V gene TRBV18 combines with J gene TRBJ2-7, with 7 nucleotides matching TRBD2. The CDR3 runs to 17 residues. Germline V gene data show CDR1 as KGHSH and CDR2 as LQKENI. The ends lost 0 bases at V and 6 bases at J; junction bases unmatched: 14. This chain's CDR3 is CASSPPLKSGIRPEQYV. The CDR3 DNA follows: TGTGCCAGCTCACCACCTCTTAAGAGCGGGATCCGTCCCGAGCAGTACGTC.

The chain has TRBV13 and TRBJ2-2; TRBD2 matches 12 bases. Trimming took 3 bases from V and 3 from J; bases not matched to a gene: 2. Germline V gene sequence: CDR1 PRHDT, CDR2 FYEKMQ (reference sequence). The CDR3 spans 16 residues. This chain's CDR3 is CASSFRLAGDTGELFF. The CDR3 DNA reads as TGTGCCAGCAGCTTTAGACTAGCGGGGGACACCGGGGAGCTGTTTTTT.

This rearrangement joins TRBV24-1 to TRBJ1-4, with 7 bases identical to TRBD1. V lost 2 bases to trimming and J lost 8 bases; unmatched junction nucleotides: 7. This CDR3 is built from 15 residues. Germline V gives CDR1 KGHDR, CDR2 SFDVKD. In DNA form, the CDR3 reads TGTGCCACCAGTGATTCAAGACAGGGTGGGGAAAAACTGTTTTTT. Translation gives CATSDSRQGGEKLFF.

DNA of the CDR3: TGTGCCAGCAGTGTCCAGGGGCGCGTCCCTTTCTTT. Amino acid sequence: CASSVQGRVPFF. This sequence joins TRBV2 and TRBJ1-1, with D possibly TRBD1 on 6 matching bases. CDR1 SNHLY and CDR2 FYNNEI come from the germline V gene. The CDR3 spans 12 residues. Trimming took 4 bases from V and 12 from J, leaving 15 bases between them.

The gene calls are TRBV2 and TRBJ1-4; 7 nucleotides agree with TRBD1. The J segment lost 7 bases and the V segment lost 5 bases, leaving 10 bases of the junction unmatched. The CDR3 covers 15 residues. Germline lookup yields CDR1 SNHLY and CDR2 FYNNEI. CDR3 nucleotides: TGTGCCAGCAGTCGGGGGGGGACAGCCCCTGAAAAACTGTTTTTT. This sequence encodes CASSRGGTAPEKLFF.

The chain employs TRBV5-4 and TRBJ1-2; D not certain. The V and J ends lost 2 bases and 6 bases respectively, with 5 bases between them. Germline V gives CDR1 SGHNT, CDR2 YYREEE (reference sequence). The CDR3 has 11 residues. The DNA for the CDR3 is TGTGCCAGCAGCTTCCGGGATGGCTACACCTTC. Its protein is CASSFRDGYTF.

This clone showed up just once. V is TRBV5-8 and J is TRBJ2-1; TRBD1 matches at 8 bases. The ends lost 4 bases at V and 4 bases at J; junction bases unmatched: 7. The CDR3 totals 15 residues. CDR1 SGHTS and CDR2 YDEGEE come from the germline V gene. CDR3 coding DNA: TGTGCCAGCAGCGTTACAGGGGGAGCGTACAATGAGCAGTTCTTC. This encodes CASSVTGGAYNEQFF. Combining the CDR3 with reference TRBV5-8 and TRBJ2-1 gives the whole variable domain EAGVTQSPTHLIKTRGQQATLRCSPISGHTSVYWYQQALGLGLQFLLWYDEGEERNRGNFPPRFSGRQFPNYSSELNVNALELEDSALYLCASSVTGGAYNEQFFGPGTRLTVL.

The chain employs TRBV27 and TRBJ2-2; the match to TRBD1 covers 7 bases. The CDR3 has 15 residues. The V gene end was trimmed by 7 bases and the J gene end by 5 bases; junction bases not matched to a gene: 10. Per the germline V gene, CDR1 is MNHEY and CDR2 is SMNVEV (reference sequence). The CDR3 is CASKLGTAATGELFF. CDR3 bases: TGTGCCAGCAAATTAGGGACAGCAGCAACCGGGGAGCTGTTTTTT.